Below are 29 T cell receptor beta chains sequenced from a single sample in a study of kidney transplant recipient with SARS-CoV-2 infection. TCRdb analysed the reads with MiXCR anew, one entry per CDR3 protein. The sample has about 240,000 distinct CDR3 sequences, about 28% seen once. The sample was a blood sample, taken at baseline and on roughly day 110 from a kidney transplant recipient. These receptors came from a young adult male patient who had COVID-19 and was a kidney transplant recipient. These T cells may partly come from the graft donor.

This clonotype was observed at least ten times. The chain is built from TRBV5-5 and TRBJ1-1; no definite D call. The CDR3 is made up of 15 amino acids. Trimming removed 4 bases from V and 3 bases from J, with 16 bases in between. Germline V gene sequence: CDR1 SGHKS, CDR2 YYEKEE (reference sequence). In DNA form, the CDR3 reads TGTGCCAGCAGCGCTCGGCCCCTTGAGGACACTGAAGCTTTCTTT. Amino acids: CASSARPLEDTEAFF. The entire variable domain, with the rest obtained from reference TRBV5-5 and TRBJ1-1, is as follows: DAGVTQSPTHLIKTRGQQVTLRCSPISGHKSVSWYQQVLGQGPQFIFQYYEKEERGRGNFPDRFSARQFPNYSSELNVNALLLGDSALYLCASSARPLEDTEAFFGQGTRLTVV.

This clonotype was counted ten times or more. At one end, the junction sequence differs from germline, possibly due to a read error. This chain connects TRBV12-3 or TRBV12-4 to TRBJ1-2; D remains unclear. CDR3 length: 17 residues. The CDR3 spells CASSIANSFRKTYGYTF. CDR3 coding DNA: TGTGCCAGCAGTATAGCTAACAGCTTCCGAAAGACCTATGGCTACACCTTC.

Notes on this clonotype: This may come from a read error, since a much larger clone is one base off. This chain uses TRBV2 with TRBJ1-3; D ambiguous. Germline V gene data show CDR1 as SNHLY and CDR2 as FYNNEI. The CDR3 loop spans 12 amino acids. The CDR3 sequence is CASRTDGDTIYF. The DNA for the CDR3 is TGTGCCAGCAGGACGGATGGAGACACCATATATTTT. The whole variable domain, filled in from reference TRBV2 and TRBJ1-3, reads EPEVTQTPSHQVTQMGQEVILRCVPISNHLYFYWYRQILGQKVEFLVSFYNNEISEKSEIFDDQFSVERPDGSNFTLKIRSTKLEDSAMYFCASRTDGDTIYFGEGSWLTVV.

This clonotype was seen more than once but under ten times. The V gene is TRBV7-9, the J gene TRBJ2-1, with TRBD2 matching 10 bases. Germline CDR1 SEHNR, CDR2 FQNEAQ (reference sequence). This CDR3 is 14 amino acids long. Germline trimming cut 5 bases from V and 12 bases from J; bases unmatched to any gene: 10. The CDR3 DNA follows: TGTGCCAGCAGCCCCCAGGCTCTAGCGGGAGCGCAGTTCTTC. Protein sequence: CASSPQALAGAQFF. Filled out from reference TRBV7-9 and TRBJ2-1, the complete variable domain reads DTGVSQNPRHKITKRGQNVTFRCDPISEHNRLYWYRQTLGQGPEFLTYFQNEAQLEKSRLLSDRFSAERPKGSFSTLEIQRTEQGDSAMYLCASSPQALAGAQFFGPGTRLTVL.

In the case of this clonotype: A read error may be the cause here, since a much bigger clone is one base away. V and J are TRBV5-1 and TRBJ2-1; 8 nucleotides match TRBD2. The germline gives CDR1 SGHRS, CDR2 YFSETQ. There are 16 residues in the CDR3. CDR3 amino acids: CASGLVGRASSNEQFF. The CDR3 coding sequence is TGCGCCAGCGGCTTAGTCGGGAGGGCCTCGAGTAATGAGCAGTTCTTC.

This clonotype was recorded many times. V usage is TRBV12-5 and J usage is TRBJ1-3; a possible D gene is TRBD1 (5 bases). The V end lost 1 base, the J end lost 4 bases, and 11 bases lay between the germline ends. The CDR3 is made up of 15 amino acids. The germline CDR1 and CDR2 sequences are LGHNT and FRNRAP. In DNA, the CDR3 is TGTGCTAGTGGTTTGGACGGGACTGGGGGAAACACCATATATTTT. Translated: CASGLDGTGGNTIYF.

Concerning this clonotype: The junction differs from germline at one of its ends, possibly a read error. The V gene is TRBV30, the J gene TRBJ1-3; D not resolved. Germline lookup yields CDR1 GTSNPN and CDR2 SVGIG (reference sequence). This CDR3 is 15 amino acids long. The CDR3 sequence: CAWSMLGLSGDTIYF. The CDR3 DNA reads TGTGCCTGGAGTATGTTAGGTCTCTCTGGAGACACCATATATTTT.

The chain has TRBV23-1 and TRBJ2-7, with 10 positions matching TRBD1. TRBV23-1 counts as an open reading frame of uncertain function. The CDR3 consists of 13 residues. Germline trimming cut 3 bases from V and 7 bases from J; bases unmatched to any gene: 3. CDR3 sequence (DNA): TGCGCCAGCAGTCAGTGGACAGGGGGGGAGCAGTACTTC. Amino acid sequence: CASSQWTGGEQYF.

V gene TRBV4-2 combines with J gene TRBJ2-4, with no clear D. The CDR3 has 16 residues. Trimming cost V 0 bases and J 6 bases, with 15 bases left between them. Germline V lookup: CDR1 LGHNA, CDR2 YNFKEQ. The CDR3 DNA follows: TGTGCCAGCAGCCAAGAGGTGACTCTCTCTGGAAACATTCAGTACTTC. Protein product: CASSQEVTLSGNIQYF.

A word on this clonotype: Possible read error: a much larger clone is one base away. This chain uses TRBV12-3 or TRBV12-4 with TRBJ1-4; tentative D call: TRBD1 (6 bases). This CDR3 comprises 14 residues. The CDR3, as DNA: TGTGCCAGCAATTTACAGGGCGCTCGTGAAAAACTGTTTTTT. Translated, it gives CASNLQGAREKLFF.

This clonotype has a count of ten or more. V and J are TRBV28 and TRBJ1-2; D is unresolved. CDR3 length equals 12 residues. Trimming removed 2 bases from V and 5 bases from J, with 6 bases in between. CDR1 is MDHEN and CDR2 is SYDVKM in the germline V gene. For the CDR3, the DNA is TGTGCCAGCAGTTTAAGAGATTATGGCTACACCTTC. This gives the protein CASSLRDYGYTF.

Regarding this clonotype: This may be a read error, as it is one base from a much larger clone. V is TRBV20-1 and J is TRBJ1-2; D call uncertain. The CDR3 has 16 amino acids. Between the trimmed V and J ends, which lost 5 bases and 4 bases, there was a span of 23 bases. In germline, CDR1 is DFQATT, CDR2 SNEGSKA (reference sequence). The CDR3 DNA is TGCAGTGCTGGTGACAAGCTGTTTCGAAAGACCTATGGCTACACCTTC. It specifies CSAGDKLFRKTYGYTF.

This clonotype was seen more than once but under ten times. This chain connects TRBV5-1 to TRBJ2-5; 9 bases match TRBD1. The CDR3 consists of 15 residues. The J segment lost 3 bases and the V segment lost 0 bases, leaving 3 bases of the junction unmatched. Germline V gene lookup returns CDR1 SGHRS and CDR2 YFSETQ. DNA for the CDR3: TGCGCCAGCAGCTTGGCCGGGACAGGGAAAGAGACCCAGTACTTC. Protein: CASSLAGTGKETQYF.

The chain employs TRBV5-6 and TRBJ2-3; D unresolved. The CDR3 spans 15 residues. CDR1 and CDR2 from the germline V gene are SGHDT and YYEEEE. V lost 0 bases, J lost 6 bases, and 14 bases lay in between. CDR3 residues: CASSLDGRYRDTQYF. CDR3 nucleotide sequence: TGTGCCAGCAGCTTGGATGGGCGGTATAGGGATACGCAGTATTTT.

Note on this clonotype: A clone one base away is much larger, so this may be a read error. CDR3 sequence (DNA): TGCAGTGCTAGATCGACTCCTAGCTCCCACAATGAGCAGTTCTTC. Its translation: CSARSTPSSHNEQFF. J is TRBJ2-1 and V is TRBV20-1; tentative D call: TRBD2 (5 bases). The germline gives CDR1 DFQATT, CDR2 SNEGSKA (reference sequence). The CDR3 is 15 residues long.

The gene calls are TRBV7-9 and TRBJ2-5; TRBD2 is a possible D gene (5 bases). Looked up from germline, CDR1 is SEHNR and CDR2 is FQNEAQ (reference sequence). V dropped 2 bases and J dropped 2 bases, with 9 bases sitting between them. The CDR3 extends over 14 amino acids. The CDR3 DNA follows: TGTGCCAGCAGCTTAAGGACTCTTCAAGAGACCCAGTACTTC. Protein: CASSLRTLQETQYF.

There are many counts of this clonotype. The genes are TRBV23-1 and TRBJ1-1, with unresolved D. TRBV23-1 is reported as an ORF; its role is uncertain. CDR3 length equals 15 residues. Trimming cost V 0 bases and J 7 bases, with 15 bases left between them. CDR3 nucleotides: TGCGCCAGCAGTCAATCCAAGAAGGGAGGGAGTGAAGCTTTCTTT. It yields the protein CASSQSKKGGSEAFF.

Notes on this clonotype: This may be a read error, as it is one base from a much larger clone. No DNA is shown, since the ends of the CDR3 on it are uncertain; the CDR3 is the one TCRdb lists. The genes are TRBV7-5 and TRBJ1-2. TRBV7-5 is marked as a pseudogene. The CDR3 sequence runs 19 residues, both termini included. CDR3 sequence reads: CISVPGLVVEVGKTYGYTF.

As for this clonotype: Being one base from a much bigger clone, this may be a read error. This sequence joins TRBV18 and TRBJ2-7, with 8 bases that match TRBD1. Germline CDR1 reads KGHSH; CDR2 reads LQKENI. V shed 8 bases, J shed 3 bases, and the junction held 6 bases outside the gene matches. This CDR3 has 13 residues. The CDR3 spells CASHRDRSYEQYF. CDR3 sequence (DNA): TGTGCCAGCCACCGGGACAGGAGCTACGAGCAGTACTTC.

This clonotype was seen many times. The genes are TRBV9 and TRBJ2-7, with 8 bases aligning to TRBD2. The CDR3 is 15 residues long. Germline assignment: CDR1 SGDLS and CDR2 YYNGEE. The J segment lost 5 bases and the V segment lost 0 bases, leaving 7 bases of the junction unmatched. For the CDR3, the DNA is TGTGCCAGCAGCGTAGGTCCGGGAGGGAAGAACGAGCAGTACTTC. Its translation: CASSVGPGGKNEQYF.

This clonotype was counted at least ten times. The rearrangement links TRBV20-1 to TRBJ2-7; 10 positions agree with TRBD1. The CDR3 length is 16 residues. Germline V gives CDR1 DFQATT, CDR2 SNEGSKA (reference sequence). V was clipped by 0 bases and J by 7 bases; unmatched bases: 12. This CDR3 is CSARDFSGTGDREQYF. CDR3 in DNA: TGCAGTGCTAGAGATTTTTCCGGGACAGGGGACCGGGAGCAGTACTTC.

This clonotype was recorded at least ten times. The J gene is TRBJ2-6, the V gene TRBV15, with TRBD2 matching 8 bases. The CDR3 has 15 residues. The V segment lost 8 bases and the J segment 2 bases; nucleotides outside the gene matches: 5. Germline V gives CDR1 LNHNV, CDR2 YYDKDF (reference sequence). DNA of the CDR3: TGTGCCACCGAGCTAGCGGGTGCTGGGGCCAACGTCCTGACTTTC. Translation: CATELAGAGANVLTF.

This clonotype was observed at least ten times. The J gene is TRBJ2-1, the V gene TRBV20-1; D not certain. In germline, CDR1 is DFQATT, CDR2 SNEGSKA (reference sequence). The CDR3 has 12 residues. V shed 2 bases and J shed 5 bases, with 7 bases lying between them. In DNA, the CDR3 is TGCAGTGCTAGACAGGCAGACAATGAGCAGTTCTTC. It is translated as CSARQADNEQFF.

This clonotype was observed at least ten times. The chain has TRBV27 and TRBJ1-5; 9 bases align to TRBD1. Trimming at V came to 3 bases and at J to 1 base, leaving 4 bases not matched to a gene. CDR1 MNHEY and CDR2 SMNVEV come from the germline V gene (reference sequence). The CDR3 covers 16 residues. The CDR3 is CASSFTGGASNQPQHF. In nucleotides, the CDR3 is TGTGCCAGCAGTTTTACAGGGGGCGCGAGCAATCAGCCCCAGCATTTT.

Note on this clonotype: It may be a read error: a sequence one base away is much more abundant. The J gene is TRBJ2-5, the V gene TRBV7-9; TRBD2 matches at 11 bases. Near its end, the DNA agrees better with TRBJ2-7, so the J call may be wrong. The CDR3 totals 14 residues. Germline V gene data show CDR1 as SEHNR and CDR2 as FQNEAQ (reference sequence). The CDR3 reads CASGPGTSGYEQYF. In DNA form, the CDR3 reads TGTGCCAGCGGCCCCGGGACTAGCGGCTACGAGCAGTACTTC.

As to this clonotype: A much larger clone differs from this one at a single base, so this may be a read error. The rearrangement links TRBV27 to TRBJ2-1, with 11 nucleotides matching TRBD2. The CDR3 has 16 amino acids. V dropped 6 bases and J dropped 7; count of bases not matched to a gene: 11. Looked up from germline, CDR1 is MNHEY and CDR2 is SMNVEV (reference sequence). In DNA, the CDR3 is TGTGCCAGCAGCTCCACGACTAGCGGGGTTAGGAATGAGCAGTTCTTC. Translating gives CASSSTTSGVRNEQFF.

A note on this clonotype: Just one base apart from a much larger clone, this may be a read error. The chain links TRBV11-3 to TRBJ1-1; D uncertain. Germline V gene lookup returns CDR1 SGHNT and CDR2 YENEEA. V dropped 1 base and J dropped 1 base, with 7 bases sitting between them. The CDR3 is 14 residues long. CDR3: CASSLGRPNTEAFF. CDR3 coding DNA: TGTGCCAGCAGCTTAGGAAGGCCGAACACTGAAGCTTTCTTT.

This clonotype was seen ten or more times. This sequence joins TRBV20-1 and TRBJ1-1; a possible D gene is TRBD1 (5 bases). Germline V CDR1 and CDR2: DFQATT, SNEGSKA (reference sequence). The ends were cut back, 8 bases at V and 2 bases at J, with 24 bases in the middle. This CDR3 comprises 16 residues. The CDR3 reads CSSTALATLSNTEAFF. As DNA, the CDR3 is TGCAGTTCGACAGCCCTGGCGACTTTATCTAACACTGAAGCTTTCTTT.

This clonotype was seen many times. The chain is built from TRBV24-1 and TRBJ1-2; D not resolved. Between the trimmed V and J ends, which lost 6 bases and 4 bases, there was a span of 23 bases. CDR3 length equals 17 residues. CDR1 is KGHDR and CDR2 is SFDVKD in the germline V gene. CDR3 nucleotide sequence: TGTGCCACCAGTTTTTTTTATAGTACCAGAAAGACCTATGGCTACACCTTC. Residues: CATSFFYSTRKTYGYTF.